The 22 T cell receptor beta chains listed next were all sequenced from one sample in a study of beta chain features in type 1 diabetes. Study conclusions and caveats: All four CD4+ subsets from Type 1 diabetes patients carried moderately but significantly shorter TCRB CDR3s.

These TCRs' antigens remain unknown. As every portion of the isolated RNA was reverse transcribed, the sequencing read expressed TCRB transcripts. The data were produced by immunoSEQ multiplex PCR, yet TCRdb's version contains in-frame clones alone and is incomplete. The sample lists some 660,000 clones, about an eighth occurring once. Sequencing used naive CD4+ T cells from blood. The receptors were gathered from a man aged 18 to 29 with type 1 diabetes.

CDR3 sequence (DNA): TGCGCCAGCAGTTTAGCGGGAGGGACCAATGAGCAGTTCTTC. It yields the protein CASSLAGGTNEQFF. This rearrangement joins TRBV23-1 to TRBJ2-1; 11 positions match TRBD2. TRBV23-1 is marked as an open reading frame, function uncertain. The length of the CDR3 is 14 residues. V dropped 5 bases and J dropped 6; count of bases not matched to a gene: 3.

The chain carries TRBV7-9 and TRBJ1-1, with D perhaps matching TRBD1 (5 bases). Germline values: CDR1 SEHNR, CDR2 FQNEAQ (reference sequence). The CDR3 runs 14 residues. Trimming cost V 5 bases and J 0 bases, with 10 bases left between them. CDR3 loop: CASSAPTVNTEAFF. The CDR3 DNA follows: TGTGCCAGCAGCGCCCCGACAGTGAACACTGAAGCTTTCTTT.

V usage is TRBV27 and J usage is TRBJ2-1, with D hard to call. The CDR3 has 16 amino acids. With 5 bases removed from V and 0 bases from J, the gap between germline ends came to 14 bases. The germline gives CDR1 MNHEY, CDR2 SMNVEV (reference sequence). The CDR3 here is CASSPRPMSSYNEQFF. The CDR3, as DNA: TGTGCCAGCAGTCCAAGACCCATGAGCTCCTACAATGAGCAGTTCTTC.

The chain links TRBV29-1 to TRBJ2-3; D is uncertain. The CDR3 is made up of 12 amino acids. Trimming left V 5 bases short and J 0 bases short, with 6 bases between. Germline V gene sequence: CDR1 SQVTM, CDR2 ANQGSEA. CDR3: CSVSASTDTQYF. CDR3 DNA sequence: TGCAGCGTTTCAGCGAGCACAGATACGCAGTATTTT.

This clone was counted only a few times. V and J are TRBV4-2 and TRBJ1-3; D remains ambiguous. CDR3 length: 14 amino acids. CDR1 is LGHNA, CDR2 YNFKEQ, per germline. V was shortened by 2 bases and J by 2 bases, with 7 bases between the two germline ends. The CDR3 here is CASSQLDPGNTIYF. CDR3 nucleotides: TGTGCCAGCAGCCAACTCGATCCTGGAAACACCATATATTTT.

This clone was counted a few times. This chain connects TRBV7-8 to TRBJ2-7; a possible D gene is TRBD1 (6 bases). Germline V gene data show CDR1 as SGHVS and CDR2 as FQNEAQ. The CDR3 extends over 15 amino acids. V lost 0 bases, J lost 2 bases, and 11 bases lay in between. The CDR3 nucleotides read TGTGCCAGCAGCTTAGCTCAGGGGTTCCCCTACGAGCAGTACTTC. This translates into CASSLAQGFPYEQYF.

A few counts support this clone. The rearrangement links TRBV2 to TRBJ2-3, with D perhaps matching TRBD2 (5 bases). The V end lost 9 bases, the J end lost 6 bases, and 10 bases lay between the germline ends. CDR3 length: 11 amino acids. The germline gives CDR1 SNHLY, CDR2 FYNNEI. The CDR3 DNA follows: TGTGCCAGAGGGAGCTTGGATACGCAGTATTTT. Amino acid sequence: CARGSLDTQYF.

This clone was observed a handful of times. The chain recombines TRBV4-2 with TRBJ2-5, with 9 bases fitting TRBD1. The DNA matches TRBJ2-7 better at its end, which makes the J call doubtful. This CDR3 contains 14 residues. The germline gives CDR1 LGHNA, CDR2 YNFKEQ. CDR3 sequence (DNA): TGTGCCAGCAGCGCCGGGACAGGGACCTACGAGCAGTACTTC. Translating gives CASSAGTGTYEQYF.

The chain carries TRBV7-2 and TRBJ2-1, with 9 bases that match TRBD2. The CDR3 consists of 15 residues. The junction had 8 bases not matched to a gene; V was cut back by 3 bases and J by 8 bases. Germline CDR1 reads SGHTA; CDR2 reads FQGNSA. The CDR3 DNA is TGTGCCAGCAGCTTGGGCCCGCGGGAGGGTTATGAGCAGTTCTTC. It specifies CASSLGPREGYEQFF. The full variable domain, its missing parts supplied by reference TRBV7-2 and TRBJ2-1, is GAGVSQSPSNKVTEKGKDVELRCDPISGHTALYWYRQSLGQGLEFLIYFQGNSAPDKSGLPSDRFSAERTGGSVSTLTIQRTQQEDSAVYLCASSLGPREGYEQFFGPGTRLTVL.

This chain uses TRBV6-1 with TRBJ2-2, with TRBD1 identical over 9 bases. The trim removed 7 bases at V and 7 bases at J, leaving 7 bases unmatched. The CDR3 totals 14 residues. Germline CDR1 MNHNS, CDR2 SASEGT. The CDR3 sequence is CASTEDRGGGELFF. The CDR3 bases are TGTGCCAGCACCGAGGACAGGGGCGGCGGGGAGCTGTTTTTT.

As to this clone: The same CDR3 arises from other DNA sequences in this sample as well. The rearrangement links TRBV18 to TRBJ2-7; no firm D call. Trimming cost V 1 base and J 6 bases, with 7 bases left between them. Germline assignment: CDR1 KGHSH and CDR2 LQKENI. The CDR3 runs 12 residues. The CDR3 here is CASSPQTGEQYF. In DNA form, the CDR3 reads TGTGCCAGCTCACCACAGACCGGCGAGCAGTACTTC. The full variable domain, with the rest looked up from reference TRBV18 and TRBJ2-7, is NAGVMQNPRHLVRRRGQEARLRCSPMKGHSHVYWYRQLPEEGLKFMVYLQKENIIDESGMPKERFSAEFPKEGPSILRIQQVVRGDSAAYFCASSPQTGEQYFGPGTRLTVT.

The chain couples TRBV28 to TRBJ1-2, with D possibly being TRBD1 (6 bases). Germline assignment: CDR1 MDHEN and CDR2 SYDVKM. This CDR3 is 17 amino acids long. Trimming removed 6 bases at V and 1 base at J, with 21 bases between. The CDR3 spells CASSPLRQGHLNYGYTF. CDR3 bases: TGTGCCAGCAGCCCGTTACGCCAGGGACACCTTAACTATGGCTACACCTTC.

The V and J genes are TRBV28 and TRBJ1-5, with no clear D. V was pared by 7 bases and J by 3 bases, with 10 bases between. The CDR3 runs 13 residues. Germline V CDR1 and CDR2: MDHEN, SYDVKM. The CDR3 here is CASKEGLNQPQHF. CDR3 coding DNA: TGTGCCAGCAAGGAGGGTCTCAATCAGCCCCAGCATTTT.

The V gene is TRBV28, the J gene TRBJ1-1, with 7 bases lining up with TRBD1. In germline, CDR1 is MDHEN, CDR2 SYDVKM. The CDR3 contains 14 residues. V was pared by 6 bases and J by 2 bases, with 6 bases of the junction left unmatched. CDR3: CASRPGTVNTEAFF. The CDR3 nucleotides read TGTGCCAGCAGGCCCGGGACAGTTAACACTGAAGCTTTCTTT.

In this sample, this clone turned up a few times. The chain is built from TRBV7-9 and TRBJ2-5; tentative D call: TRBD1 (6 bases). Trimming shortened V by 5 bases and J by 5 bases, and 18 bases separated the two germline ends. Germline assignment: CDR1 SEHNR and CDR2 FQNEAQ (reference sequence). CDR3 length: 15 amino acids. The CDR3 DNA follows: TGTGCCAGCAGCCTGTTCGGGGCCCAGGGGGAGACCCAGTACTTC. Translation: CASSLFGAQGETQYF.

This chain uses TRBV30 with TRBJ2-2; no clear D. This CDR3 comprises 11 residues. CDR1 is GTSNPN and CDR2 is SVGIG in the germline V gene (reference sequence). V dropped 1 base and J dropped 6 bases, with 3 bases sitting between them. The CDR3: CAWSGAGELFF. CDR3 DNA sequence: TGTGCCTGGAGTGGGGCCGGGGAGCTGTTTTTT.

J is TRBJ1-5 and V is TRBV5-6; D gene uncertain. There are 15 residues in the CDR3. CDR1 is SGHDT, CDR2 YYEEEE, per germline. V was trimmed by 0 bases and J by 3 bases, leaving 10 bases between them. In DNA form, the CDR3 reads TGTGCCAGCAGCTTGGGAGCTGGCATCAATCAGCCCCAGCATTTT. Translated, it gives CASSLGAGINQPQHF.

The rearrangement joins TRBV28 to TRBJ2-1; D is uncertain. Trimming cost V 2 bases and J 1 base, with 9 bases left between them. The CDR3 loop spans 15 amino acids. Germline assignment: CDR1 MDHEN and CDR2 SYDVKM. For the CDR3, the DNA is TGTGCCAGCAGTTTAACCGGGTTATCCTACAATGAGCAGTTCTTC. It codes for CASSLTGLSYNEQFF.

This clone was found a few times. The chain recombines TRBV18 with TRBJ1-5; D gene uncertain. With 3 bases removed from V and 1 base from J, the gap between germline ends came to 4 bases. Per germline, CDR1 KGHSH and CDR2 LQKENI. The CDR3 totals 13 residues. CDR3 bases: TGTGCCAGCTCACCTGAAAGCAATCAGCCCCAGCATTTT. This codes for CASSPESNQPQHF.

This clone came up a few times. The J gene is TRBJ2-2, the V gene TRBV6-1; D gene ambiguous. CDR3 length equals 16 residues. V lost 2 bases, J lost 2 bases, and 12 bases lay in between. The germline gives CDR1 MNHNS, CDR2 SASEGT. The DNA of the CDR3 is TGTGCCAGCAGTGAAACTGGCGGCAGCAACACCGGGGAGCTGTTTTTT. Translation: CASSETGGSNTGELFF.

With regard to this clone: Other nucleotide sequences in the sample specify the same CDR3. The chain joins TRBV18 to TRBJ1-2; no reliable D call. This CDR3 has 14 amino acids. V shed 3 bases and J shed 1 base, with 9 bases lying between them. The germline V gene encodes CDR1 KGHSH and CDR2 LQKENI. Here the CDR3 DNA reads TGTGCCAGCTCACCCGCCGGAAGTAACTATGGCTACACCTTC. Translation: CASSPAGSNYGYTF.

This clone was detected a few times. The gene calls are TRBV29-1 and TRBJ1-1; TRBD1 matches 7 bases. Germline values: CDR1 SQVTM, CDR2 ANQGSEA. With 7 bases clipped from V and 3 bases from J, the junction kept 8 bases outside the gene matches. The CDR3 consists of 13 residues. The CDR3 protein is CSAERQGYTEAFF. CDR3 nucleotides: TGCAGCGCCGAAAGACAGGGCTACACTGAAGCTTTCTTT.